Presented here are 23 T cell receptor beta chains from one specimen sequenced in a study of a mutant IDH1 vaccine in newly diagnosed glioma (dated by TCRdb to the early 2020s). These TCRs' antigens remain unknown. The intended sense of this specimen's time point label: week 23, last vaccination. A 20-mer mutant IDH1 peptide at 300 micrograms in Montanide made up each vaccine dose, which was injected subcutaneously together with topical imiquimod. Library creation used the immunoSEQ multiplex PCR assay. TCRdb re-hosts the immuneACCESS table, in-frame sequences only. Its copies lack some clones; in the studies checked, an unresolved V gene accounts for under half of them, and the cause for the rest is not known. The sample has roughly 40,000 clones on record, roughly 90% of them singletons. The ten largest make up less than 5% of the sample. Here the sequenced sample was PBMCs, taken from a glioma patient whose treatment included an IDH1 peptide vaccine. The receptors shown here come from a man between 45 and 60 years old with glioma.

The genes are TRBV2 and TRBJ2-3; 8 bases match TRBD1. The V gene's germline CDR1 is SNHLY and CDR2 FYNNEI. The CDR3 has 15 residues. V was pared by 5 bases and J by 1 base, with 5 bases of the junction left unmatched. The CDR3 sequence is CASSRLDRGTDTQYF. In DNA form, the CDR3 reads TGTGCCAGCAGTAGGCTGGACAGGGGCACAGATACGCAGTATTTT.

The genes are TRBV6-4 and TRBJ2-7, with TRBD2 identical over 11 bases. Germline CDR1 and CDR2: MRHNA and SNTAGT. V lost 0 bases and J lost 6; bases outside the gene matches: 1. The CDR3 consists of 14 residues. The DNA of the CDR3 is TGTGCCAGCAGTGACTCTAGCGGGGGGGCCGAGCAGTACTTC. Amino acid sequence: CASSDSSGGAEQYF.

The chain joins TRBV6-1 to TRBJ1-2; a possible D gene is TRBD1 (6 bases). Looked up from germline, CDR1 is MNHNS and CDR2 is SASEGT. The CDR3 has 14 amino acids. Trimming left V 4 bases short and J 0 bases short, with 9 bases between. The CDR3 sequence is CASSVWTANYGYTF. The DNA of the CDR3 is TGTGCCAGCAGTGTTTGGACAGCTAACTATGGCTACACCTTC.

This clone was observed a few times. The same CDR3 also results from other DNA sequences found in this sample. V and J are TRBV2 and TRBJ2-2; D might be TRBD2 (5 bases). CDR1 and CDR2 (germline): SNHLY, FYNNEI. This CDR3 comprises 16 residues. Trimming cost V 2 bases and J 0 bases, with 10 bases left between them. The CDR3 DNA sequence: TGTGCCAGCAGTGAACCCGGACTGACGAACACCGGGGAGCTGTTTTTT. It is translated as CASSEPGLTNTGELFF.

This chain uses TRBV30 with TRBJ1-1; D remains unclear. Trimming stripped 4 bases from V and 1 base from J, with 10 bases between. CDR1 and CDR2 from the germline V gene are GTSNPN and SVGIG (reference sequence). The CDR3 is 13 amino acids. The CDR3 DNA reads TGTGCCTGGACCCTCTTGACGAACACTGAAGCTTTCTTT. Its translation: CAWTLLTNTEAFF.

This clone was seen just once. V and J are TRBV7-8 and TRBJ2-5, with D unclear. The CDR3 loop spans 12 amino acids. V lost 0 bases, J lost 4 bases, and 3 bases lay in between. CDR1 is SGHVS and CDR2 is FQNEAQ in the germline V gene. The CDR3 reads CASSLAGETQYF. In DNA form, the CDR3 reads TGTGCCAGCAGCTTAGCGGGAGAGACCCAGTACTTC.

The rearrangement links TRBV28 to TRBJ1-5; D call uncertain. The CDR3 extends over 13 amino acids. The V end lost 3 bases, the J end lost 4 bases, and 7 bases lay between the germline ends. Per germline, CDR1 MDHEN and CDR2 SYDVKM. The DNA for the CDR3 is TGTGCCAGCAGTTTCTCCTGGAATCAGCCCCAGCATTTT. Its protein is CASSFSWNQPQHF.

This clone was detected a few times. The J gene is TRBJ1-5, the V gene TRBV18, with 11 bases lining up with TRBD1. The CDR3 sequence is 15 residues long. Germline CDR1 is KGHSH and CDR2 is LQKENI. V shed 6 bases and J 6 bases; nucleotides not matched to a gene: 7. The CDR3 nucleotides read TGTGCCAGCTCGCTACGGACAGGGGGCCGTCAGCCCCAGCATTTT. This sequence encodes CASSLRTGGRQPQHF.

The genes are TRBV29-1 and TRBJ2-2; 8 nucleotides match TRBD1. J gave up 3 bases and V 4 bases, and 4 bases lay outside the gene matches. The CDR3 spans 14 residues. Germline CDR1 reads SQVTM; CDR2 reads ANQGSEA. The CDR3 nucleotides read TGCAGCGTTGCTATGACAGGGGACACCGGGGAGCTGTTTTTT. Protein sequence: CSVAMTGDTGELFF.

This chain uses TRBV27 with TRBJ1-5, with D possibly being TRBD1 (6 bases). CDR3 length equals 14 residues. V lost 3 bases, J lost 2 bases, and 8 bases lay in between. Germline CDR1 reads MNHEY; CDR2 reads SMNVEV (reference sequence). This CDR3 reads CASSFRGGNQPQHF. As DNA, the CDR3 is TGTGCCAGCAGTTTTAGGGGGGGCAATCAGCCCCAGCATTTT.

This clone was seen a single time. CDR3 DNA: TGTGCCTGCGGGAGCGGGGGAACTTACGAGCAGTACTTC. This codes for CACGSGGTYEQYF. The chain employs TRBV30 and TRBJ2-7; 8 bases match TRBD2. Germline V gene sequence: CDR1 GTSNPN, CDR2 SVGIG (reference sequence). This CDR3 has 13 residues. V shed 6 bases, J shed 4 bases, and the junction held 8 bases outside the gene matches.

V gene TRBV4-1 combines with J gene TRBJ1-1; no clear D. This CDR3 is built from 15 residues. With 1 base removed from V and 1 base from J, the gap between germline ends came to 10 bases. Germline CDR1 and CDR2: MGHRA and YSYEKL. CDR3 amino acids: CASSQVQVRNTEAFF. The CDR3, as DNA: TGCGCCAGCAGCCAAGTCCAGGTTCGGAACACTGAAGCTTTCTTT.

This CDR3 reads CASSLERTERGAYNEQFF. As DNA, the CDR3 is TGTGCCAGCAGCTTAGAGAGGACCGAGCGGGGGGCCTACAATGAGCAGTTCTTC. The rearrangement links TRBV7-6 to TRBJ2-1; 9 bases are a match to TRBD2. Unmatched junction bases numbered 9, after V lost 1 base and J lost 2 bases. The germline V gene has CDR1 SGHVS and CDR2 FNYEAQ. CDR3 length equals 18 residues.

The chain is built from TRBV5-4 and TRBJ2-5, with D tentatively TRBD1 (5 bases). This CDR3 region has 13 residues. The V end was cut by 4 bases, the J end by 2 bases, with 9 bases between. CDR1 is SGHNT, CDR2 YYREEE, per germline (reference sequence). CDR3 nucleotides: TGTGCCAGCAGCATAGACAGACAAGAGACCCAGTACTTC. It yields the protein CASSIDRQETQYF.

This chain uses TRBV5-1 with TRBJ2-1; 8 nucleotides line up with TRBD1. From germline, CDR1 is SGHRS and CDR2 YFSETQ. This CDR3 spans 15 amino acids. V gave up 5 bases and J gave up 10 bases; unmatched junction bases: 14. The CDR3 bases are TGCGCCAGCAGGAGAGACAGGGGAATTCGGGACGAGCAGTTCTTC. Its translation is CASRRDRGIRDEQFF.

This clone was picked up one time. V and J are TRBV25-1 and TRBJ2-7; D is undetermined. The CDR3 totals 12 residues. Germline V gene data show CDR1 as MGHDK and CDR2 as SYGVNS. V lost 5 bases, J lost 3 bases, and 8 bases lay in between. CDR3 DNA sequence: TGTGCCAGCAGTCGAGGATACTACGAGCAGTACTTC. Residues: CASSRGYYEQYF.

The V and J genes are TRBV19 and TRBJ2-2, with TRBD2 matching over 15 bases. J was trimmed by 1 base and V by 7 bases; bases with no gene match: 7. The germline V gene has CDR1 LNHDA and CDR2 SQIVND (reference sequence). This CDR3 comprises 18 residues. The CDR3 DNA is TGTGCCAGTAAACGCGCGGGACTAGCGGGGGGGAACACCGGGGAGCTGTTTTTT. Translation: CASKRAGLAGGNTGELFF.

The chain is built from TRBV30 and TRBJ1-5, with TRBD1 matching over 7 bases. The CDR3 has 17 residues. The ends lost 2 bases at V and 0 bases at J; junction bases unmatched: 10. The germline V gene has CDR1 GTSNPN and CDR2 SVGIG (reference sequence). DNA of the CDR3: TGTGCCTGGAGTACGACAGGGCCAGTTTATAGCAATCAGCCCCAGCATTTT. Translation gives CAWSTTGPVYSNQPQHF.

This chain joins TRBV28 and TRBJ2-3; D may be TRBD2 (6 bases). CDR3 length: 15 residues. V was pared by 5 bases and J by 4 bases, with 16 bases between. Germline V gene sequence: CDR1 MDHEN, CDR2 SYDVKM. CDR3 sequence (DNA): TGTGCCAGCAGTGCTCGGGACTCCCTCTCAGATACGCAGTATTTT. Protein sequence: CASSARDSLSDTQYF.

The chain has TRBV7-9 and TRBJ2-3, with D unclear. CDR3 size: 14 residues. V lost 1 base and J 6 bases, leaving 11 bases between the germline ends. The germline V gene has CDR1 SEHNR and CDR2 FQNEAQ (reference sequence). The CDR3 DNA reads as TGTGCCAGCAGCTTAGTCGGGCATGGGGATACGCAGTATTTT. Translating it yields CASSLVGHGDTQYF.

The genes are TRBV18 and TRBJ1-1; D is perhaps TRBD1 (6 bases). Germline CDR1 and CDR2: KGHSH and LQKENI. Trimming took 3 bases from V and 1 from J, leaving 18 bases between them. The CDR3 has 17 amino acids. CDR3 sequence reads: CASSPQSSTGGNTEAFF. The CDR3 nucleotides read TGTGCCAGCTCACCGCAGTCATCGACAGGAGGGAACACTGAAGCTTTCTTT.

The CDR3: CASSQDRSNQPQHF. The CDR3 DNA sequence: TGTGCCAGCAGCCAAGACCGGAGCAATCAGCCCCAGCATTTT. The chain has TRBV6-5 and TRBJ1-5; D is unresolved. Germline loops: CDR1 MNHEY, CDR2 SVGAGI. The CDR3 is 14 amino acids. V dropped 6 bases and J dropped 1 base, with 10 bases sitting between them.

This rearrangement joins TRBV7-9 to TRBJ2-2, with D perhaps matching TRBD1 (6 bases). Germline V gene data show CDR1 as SEHNR and CDR2 as FQNEAQ (reference sequence). The CDR3 is 12 amino acids. The V gene lost 7 bases and the J gene lost 6 bases, with 9 bases spanning the gap. The CDR3 loop reads CASIGGPGELFF. CDR3 nucleotide sequence: TGTGCCAGCATAGGGGGTCCCGGGGAGCTGTTTTTT.